The source of this TCR beta chain is a study of blood T cell repertoires in COVID-19. Study overall: Samples representing acute and convalescent COVID-19 were sourced from the United States, Italy and Spain.

In terms of age and location, participants ranged from roughly 18 to 90 years and lived in under 30 US areas. Each participant's cohort was designated according to participant-reported clinical history. In the original analysis: Nucleated cell number was recorded as an estimate derived from reference gene primer amplification. Here immunoSEQ multiplex PCR was the method, and the copy in TCRdb shows in-frame clones only, minus some. The V and J calls and clone size are taken from that table; D and trimming were inferred from the DNA. This table holds about 64,000 clones, 70% to 90% found once. V trimming: 2 bases; J trimming: 2 bases; junction bases outside the gene matches: 11. This CDR3 contains 18 residues. Germline CDR1 is SGHAT and CDR2 is FQNNGV.

The TCR originated in a middle-aged woman who had recovered from COVID-19. The sequenced sample was PBMCs or T cells enriched from blood (not recorded which). V and J are TRBV11-2 and TRBJ2-5, with TRBD1 matching over 10 bases. The CDR3 DNA reads as TGTGCCAGCAGCTTAACGGGACAGGGGTGGTTTGGGCAAGAGACCCAGTACTTC. Its translation is CASSLTGQGWFGQETQYF.